In its sample, the clone carrying this T cell receptor beta chain was seen a few times. What it binds is not known. This sample stems from a study of CD8+ T cells in alopecia areata. The treatment: oral pan-JAK inhibitor, 5-10 mg twice daily. Study-wide results and caveats: It was observed that many expanded lesional clones persisted in scalp and blood during tofacitinib. Having just one nonresponder leaves the connection between baseline CD8+ expansion and response unresolved.

RNA extraction and reverse transcription yielded cDNA as sequencing template. Sequencing used immunoSEQ multiplex PCR; TCRdb keeps in-frame clones, though not all of them. The profile shows about 250,000 clones, around 64% of them singletons. The V and J ends lost 3 bases and 5 bases, in that order; junction bases with no gene match: 5. The germline CDR1 and CDR2 sequences are SQVTM and ANQGSEA. The CDR3 loop spans 13 amino acids. This TCR came from a human donor with alopecia areata. Source: CD4+ T cells sorted from blood, taken at roughly week 53, from a patient treated with tofacitinib. The gene calls are TRBV29-1 and TRBJ2-5; 8 nucleotides agree with TRBD1. The CDR3 spells CSVEGQALETQYF. DNA for the CDR3: TGCAGCGTTGAGGGACAGGCATTGGAGACCCAGTACTTC.